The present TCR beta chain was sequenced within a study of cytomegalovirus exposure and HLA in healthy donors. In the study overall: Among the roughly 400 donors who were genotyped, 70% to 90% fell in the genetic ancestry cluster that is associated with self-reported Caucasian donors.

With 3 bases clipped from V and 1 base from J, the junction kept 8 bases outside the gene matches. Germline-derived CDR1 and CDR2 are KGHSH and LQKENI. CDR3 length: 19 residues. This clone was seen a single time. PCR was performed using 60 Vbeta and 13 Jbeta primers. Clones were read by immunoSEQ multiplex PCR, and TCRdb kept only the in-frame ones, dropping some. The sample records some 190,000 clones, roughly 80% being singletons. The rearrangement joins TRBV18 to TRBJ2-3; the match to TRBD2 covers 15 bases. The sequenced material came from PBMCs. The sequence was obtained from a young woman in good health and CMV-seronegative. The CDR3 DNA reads TGTGCCAGCTCACCCGGACTAGCGGGAGGGCCAGGTGGCACAGATACGCAGTATTTT. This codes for CASSPGLAGGPGGTDTQYF.